This T cell receptor (beta chain) stems from a study of shared clonotypes between healthy human individuals. As for the study in general: Each donor's CD8 memory used one plate, CD8 naive two, each CD4 subset three.

Clones were sequenced by immunoSEQ multiplex PCR, and TCRdb holds only the in-frame ones, with some missing. The profile shows over a million clones, approximately 68% of them singletons. Turning to this clone: The target antigen is unknown.

V lost 4 bases and J lost 2, with 15 bases in between. The CDR3 spans 15 residues. Per the germline V gene, CDR1 is SGHRS and CDR2 is YFSETQ. Memory CD4+ cells were the fraction left after CD45RA+ naive selection. Whole-study findings and limits: On the whole, naive subsets had larger estimated richness than memory subsets had.

The sequence was collected from a man aged 18 to 30 in good health. V and J are TRBV5-1 and TRBJ1-1, with D tentatively TRBD1 (5 bases). Input material: memory CD4+ T cells sorted from blood. As for subset: CD45RA-negative fraction. The CDR3, as DNA: TGCGCCAGCAGCCCTAATCGGGGCCTCAACACTGAAGCTTTCTTT. Its translation: CASSPNRGLNTEAFF.